The present T cell receptor (beta chain) was sequenced within a study of CD39 and CD103 CD8 tumor-infiltrating T cells (dated by TCRdb to 2016 to 2019). Turning to the overall study: Repertoire comparisons were shown for an HPV-positive HNSCC, an HPV-negative HNSCC, an ovarian cancer and a melanoma patient. Deep sequencing of TCRbeta CDR3 was used to compare the repertoires of CD8 TIL subsets, defined by CD103 and CD39, with those of peripheral memory CD8 T cells.

For each subset, genomic DNA was extracted from roughly 10,000 to 100,000 sorted cells using the DNeasy Blood and Tissue Kit. The immunoSEQ service sequenced and mapped the TCRbeta V-J or V-D-J regions, with each sample reaching coverage above 8.5x. As for how the authors treated the data: The analysis included only productive rearrangements exported from the immunoSEQ Analyzer platform, and clonality was assessed using the 500 most abundant clones. The Morisita-Horn similarity index and the Jaccard index were used to quantify repertoire overlap between populations. In about 6 cancer patients, Morisita-Horn similarity was measured between the TCR repertoires of CD8 T-cell subsets. TCRdb's version of the immuneACCESS table is confined to in-frame rearrangements and falls short of the full clone set. An unresolved V gene accounts for under half of the shortfall where checked; the remainder is of unknown origin. The DNA gave D and trimming, while V, J and clone size come from that table. The table for this sample lists over a thousand clones; over 60% of them were counted only once. The top ten constitute 25% to 30% of the sample.

Summary of the overall study and its limitations: DP CD8 TILs appeared to be more oligoclonal than DN and SP CD8 TILs and blood memory CD8 T cells, with roughly 55-90% covered by the top 30 clonotypes. DP TIL clonotypes were rarely detected in blood or uninvolved lymph node, whereas DN TIL clonotypes were found to largely overlap with peripheral memory CD8 repertoires.

At the time samples were collected, the patients were not on therapy, although their prior treatments varied from chemotherapy, radiotherapy, surgery and immunotherapy to none at all. After thawing, cells went through T lymphocyte enrichment using a negative-selection kit, with EpCAM beads added for tumor-infiltrating lymphocytes. For the CD8 TIL subsets, CD3+CD4-CD8+CD45RA- cells were FACS-sorted and divided into DN, SP and DP based on their expression of CD39 and CD103. Tumor specimens were minced and digested with hyaluronidase, collagenase and DNase for 1 h, filtered, Ficoll-enriched and cryopreserved. Populations were sorted to approximately 99% purity on a FACSAria II, and cell pellets were frozen for TCR sequencing without culture. The germline V gene (reference sequence) specifies MNHEY as CDR1 and SMNVEV as CDR2. The CDR3 holds 12 amino acids from the cysteine to the phenylalanine. Just CDR3 DNA is preserved here, 36 bases in frame from base 1. V was cut back by 10 bases and J by 10 bases, leaving a gap of 17 bases between them.

As to this clone: Its antigen is unknown. No base quality information exists; no much larger clone differs at one position.

The chain links TRBV27 with TRBJ2-1; a tentative D match to TRBD2 spans 5 bases. Sequencing was performed on CD39- CD103- CD8+ T cells sorted from the tumor. The cell subset or site label corresponds to: CD103-CD39- double-negative CD45RA- CD8 T cells. The TCR comes from a human donor with ovarian cancer. The DNA sequence is TGTGCCACCCTGTCGGGGTCGGGCGAGCAGTTCTTC. Translated, it gives CATLSGSGEQFF.